The 24 T cell receptor beta chains below come from one sample, sequenced in a study of T-cell reconstitution after alpha-beta-depleted transplantation in children. Using unique molecular identifiers, the investigators prepared the TCRbeta library. TCRdb called the PCR reads again in MiXCR, with one record for every CDR3 protein. The table records around 370,000 distinct CDR3 sequences, about 16% of them present only once. The sequencing here drew on PBMCs, mostly from graft donor cells, taken 360 days after TCRalphabeta/CD19-depleted stem cell transplant. The source is a male patient under 10 years old who had a stem cell transplant for acute lymphoblastic leukemia, so the T cells may come from the graft donor.

The rearrangement uses TRBV29-1 and TRBJ1-1; maybe TRBD1 (5 bases). CDR1 is SQVTM, CDR2 ANQGSEA, per germline. This CDR3 has 12 amino acids. The CDR3 DNA sequence: TGCACCACGGGACCCATGAACACTGAAGCTTTCTTT. Amino acids: CTTGPMNTEAFF.

In its sample, this clonotype was seen a few times. This sequence joins TRBV14 and TRBJ1-1; TRBD1 might be the D (6 bases). The V end was cut by 1 base, the J end by 4 bases, with 16 bases between. Germline V gene data show CDR1 as SGHDN and CDR2 as FVKESK. CDR3 size: 16 residues. CDR3 nucleotide sequence: TGTGCCAGCAGCCAAGGTGGGGGGGGCCTGAGCACTGAAGCTTTCTTT. Its translation is CASSQGGGGLSTEAFF.

This chain connects TRBV4-3 to TRBJ2-7, with TRBD2 identical over 9 bases. The CDR3 length is 15 residues. Trimming took 4 bases from V and 6 from J; bases not matched to a gene: 10. Germline V gene sequence: CDR1 LGHNA, CDR2 YSLEER. CDR3 nucleotides: TGCGCCAGCAGCCCTTTTAGCGGGAGAGGGGGCGAGCAGTACTTC. Protein sequence: CASSPFSGRGGEQYF.

This clonotype was observed many times. V usage is TRBV4-3 and J usage is TRBJ1-2; no firm D call. The CDR3 is 13 residues long. Germline V gives CDR1 LGHNA, CDR2 YSLEER. The V end lost 0 bases, the J end lost 4 bases, and 6 bases lay between the germline ends. DNA for the CDR3: TGCGCCAGCAGCCAAGACAGAGGCTATGGCTACACCTTC. It encodes CASSQDRGYGYTF.

This sequence joins TRBV12-3 or TRBV12-4 and TRBJ2-5, with 8 bases identical to TRBD1. The length of the CDR3 is 14 residues. V was clipped by 5 bases and J by 1 base; unmatched bases: 3. The CDR3 reads CASSTQGAQETQYF. CDR3 bases: TGTGCCAGCAGTACCCAGGGGGCCCAAGAGACCCAGTACTTC.

V is TRBV20-1 and J is TRBJ2-5, with TRBD1 as a possible D gene (6 bases). CDR3 length: 13 amino acids. CDR1 and CDR2 from the germline V gene are DFQATT and SNEGSKA (reference sequence). The V gene lost 3 bases and the J gene lost 5 bases, with 13 bases spanning the gap. Here the CDR3 reads CSASNTGMETQYF. The CDR3, as DNA: TGCAGTGCTAGCAATACAGGGATGGAGACCCAGTACTTC.

V usage is TRBV4-1 and J usage is TRBJ1-4, with D perhaps matching TRBD1 (5 bases). Germline loops: CDR1 MGHRA, CDR2 YSYEKL. V dropped 6 bases and J dropped 4 bases, with 15 bases sitting between them. The CDR3 runs to 15 residues. The CDR3 reads CASRAGDSLNEKLFF. The CDR3 DNA is TGCGCCAGCAGGGCAGGAGACAGCCTTAATGAAAAACTGTTTTTT.

This clonotype was counted only a few times. This rearrangement joins TRBV6-2 or TRBV6-3 to TRBJ2-5; tentative D call: TRBD1 (5 bases). The ends were cut back, 8 bases at V and 5 bases at J, with 18 bases in the middle. This CDR3 contains 14 residues. The germline V gene has CDR1 MNHEY and CDR2 SVGEGT. This CDR3 reads CASSYLGRVETQYF. The CDR3 DNA reads TGTGCCAGCTCTTACCTGGGCAGGGTCGAGACCCAGTACTTC.

There are a few counts of this clonotype. This chain links TRBV4-2 with TRBJ2-4; 7 nucleotides agree with TRBD1. In germline, CDR1 is LGHNA, CDR2 YNFKEQ. The trim removed 1 base at V and 7 bases at J, leaving 10 bases unmatched. The CDR3 extends over 16 amino acids. CDR3 sequence reads: CASSQGVGGRWNIQYF. The CDR3 bases are TGTGCCAGCAGCCAAGGGGTAGGGGGCAGGTGGAACATTCAGTACTTC.

This clonotype was observed many times. This chain uses TRBV7-9 with TRBJ2-3, with D possibly called TRBD1 or TRBD2 (5 bases each). V was cut by 2 bases and J by 4 bases, with 10 bases left in between. CDR1 SEHNR and CDR2 FQNEAQ come from the germline V gene (reference sequence). This CDR3 is 14 amino acids long. CDR3 in amino acids: CASSLFRGPDTQYF. The CDR3 bases are TGTGCCAGCAGCTTATTTAGGGGACCAGATACGCAGTATTTT.

The chain combines TRBV15 with TRBJ2-3; 11 bases agree with TRBD2. V lost 0 bases and J lost 2; bases outside the gene matches: 7. CDR3 length equals 18 residues. Germline V lookup: CDR1 LNHNV, CDR2 YYDKDF (reference sequence). CDR3 nucleotide sequence: TGTGCCACCAGCAGAGATCGGGCTAGCGGGAGGCACACAGATACGCAGTATTTT. Translated: CATSRDRASGRHTDTQYF.

The chain combines TRBV29-1 with TRBJ2-1; TRBD2 agrees at 9 bases. V shed 2 bases, J shed 4 bases, and the junction held 9 bases outside the gene matches. The CDR3 is 16 amino acids. Germline V gene sequence: CDR1 SQVTM, CDR2 ANQGSEA. The CDR3 nucleotides read TGCAGCGTTGAACAGGGCGGGAGGGCCGCGTACAATGAGCAGTTCTTC. It translates to CSVEQGGRAAYNEQFF.

This clonotype has just a few counts. This chain joins TRBV6-2 or TRBV6-3 and TRBJ2-7; 14 positions agree with TRBD2. J was trimmed by 4 bases and V by 5 bases; bases with no gene match: 1. Per the germline V gene, CDR1 is MNHEY and CDR2 is SVGEGT. This CDR3 comprises 14 residues. CDR3 coding DNA: TGTGCCAGCAGTCGACTAGCGGGAGGGTACGAGCAGTACTTC. Encoded protein: CASSRLAGGYEQYF.

This clonotype turned up a few times. This chain links TRBV28 with TRBJ1-4; TRBD1 matches 7 bases. The CDR3 loop spans 13 amino acids. V was clipped by 6 bases and J by 8 bases; unmatched bases: 6. Germline loops: CDR1 MDHEN, CDR2 SYDVKM. CDR3 protein: CASRATGAEKLFF. The CDR3, as DNA: TGTGCCAGCAGAGCAACAGGGGCCGAAAAACTGTTTTTT.

This clonotype was picked up a small number of times. The rearrangement uses TRBV5-1 and TRBJ2-3; TRBD2 matches 9 bases. In germline, CDR1 is SGHRS, CDR2 YFSETQ. The V gene end was trimmed by 1 base and the J gene end by 4 bases; junction bases not matched to a gene: 4. The CDR3 runs to 15 residues. CDR3 in DNA: TGCGCCAGCAGCTTGTTCGCGGGAGGGCCAGATACGCAGTATTTT. This sequence encodes CASSLFAGGPDTQYF. Using reference TRBV5-1 and TRBJ2-3 for the parts outside the CDR3, the full variable domain is KAGVTQTPRYLIKTRGQQVTLSCSPISGHRSVSWYQQTPGQGLQFLFEYFSETQRNKGNFPGRFSGRQFSNSRSEMNVSTLELGDSALYLCASSLFAGGPDTQYFGPGTRLTVL.

The genes are TRBV4-1 and TRBJ1-6, with 9 bases identical to TRBD1. The germline CDR1 and CDR2 sequences are MGHRA and YSYEKL. This CDR3 contains 16 residues. V shed 4 bases, J shed 11 bases, and the junction held 12 bases outside the gene matches. The CDR3 bases are TGCGCCAGCAGCCCCCATGTGGGACAGGGCGGGCCACCCCTCCACTTT. This encodes CASSPHVGQGGPPLHF.

The V and J genes are TRBV15 and TRBJ1-1; perhaps TRBD1 as D (5 bases). V lost 4 bases, J lost 5 bases, and 20 bases lay in between. The CDR3 spans 16 residues. Germline loops: CDR1 LNHNV, CDR2 YYDKDF (reference sequence). The CDR3 protein is CATSIGRGAAGTEAFF. The CDR3 DNA follows: TGTGCCACCAGCATTGGAAGGGGCGCGGCGGGAACTGAAGCTTTCTTT. Complete variable domain (other parts from reference TRBV15 and TRBJ1-1): DAMVIQNPRYQVTQFGKPVTLSCSQTLNHNVMYWYQQKSSQAPKLLFHYYDKDFNNEADTPDNFQSRRPNTSFCFLDIRSPGLGDTAMYLCATSIGRGAAGTEAFFGQGTRLTVV.

The chain uses TRBV24-1 and TRBJ1-5, with D unclear. The CDR3 is 13 residues long. CDR1 KGHDR and CDR2 SFDVKD come from the germline V gene. The germline V and J ends were trimmed by 5 bases and 4 bases, with 8 bases remaining between them. CDR3: CATSAGFNQPQHF. The CDR3 region has the DNA TGTGCCACCAGTGCCGGTTTTAATCAGCCCCAGCATTTT.

The chain combines TRBV7-2 with TRBJ2-2, with unresolved D. The CDR3 is 15 amino acids. V gave up 1 base and J gave up 2 bases, with 8 bases separating them. Germline V gene data show CDR1 as SGHTA and CDR2 as FQGNSA. The CDR3 DNA follows: TGTGCCAGCAGCTTAGGTATCGTCAACACCGGGGAGCTGTTTTTT. Protein sequence: CASSLGIVNTGELFF.

This clonotype has just one count. V and J are TRBV2 and TRBJ2-3; D gene ambiguous. The germline V gene encodes CDR1 SNHLY and CDR2 FYNNEI. The germline V and J ends were trimmed by 7 bases and 1 base, with 15 bases remaining between them. The CDR3 loop spans 15 amino acids. This CDR3 is CASTKSSARTDTQYF. In DNA form, the CDR3 reads TGTGCCAGCACCAAGTCTTCTGCTCGCACAGATACGCAGTATTTT.

This clonotype showed up just a few times. The CDR3 DNA is TGCAGTGCGTGGGACTATCGCACAGATACGCAGTATTTT. The encoded protein is CSAWDYRTDTQYF. The V gene is TRBV20-1, the J gene TRBJ2-3; TRBD2 agrees at 7 bases. V trimming: 6 bases; J trimming: 1 base; junction bases outside the gene matches: 4. This CDR3 region has 13 residues. Germline CDR1 is DFQATT and CDR2 is SNEGSKA (reference sequence).

This clonotype was counted ten times or more. The chain joins TRBV4-1 to TRBJ2-1, with 8 bases lining up with TRBD2. With V trimmed by 0 bases and J by 2 bases, 6 bases remained unmatched. Germline CDR1 MGHRA, CDR2 YSYEKL. The CDR3 consists of 17 residues. Here the CDR3 DNA reads TGCGCCAGCAGCCAAGAGCGGACCGGGAGGGCCTACAATGAGCAGTTCTTC. It specifies CASSQERTGRAYNEQFF.

The chain couples TRBV6-1 to TRBJ2-7, with D perhaps TRBD2 (6 bases). Trimming cost V 6 bases and J 8 bases, with 17 bases left between them. CDR1 is MNHNS, CDR2 SASEGT, per germline. CDR3 length: 13 residues. CDR3: CASSRGDWGKQYF. CDR3 coding DNA: TGTGCCAGCAGCCGTGGGGACTGGGGGAAGCAGTACTTC.

The gene calls are TRBV28 and TRBJ1-4; 10 positions match TRBD1. CDR1 MDHEN and CDR2 SYDVKM come from the germline V gene. This CDR3 is built from 18 residues. V shed 4 bases, J shed 7 bases, and the junction held 15 bases outside the gene matches. CDR3 DNA: TGTGCCAGCAGTTACGCTGGACAGGGGGTTGAACGAAGTGAAAAACTGTTTTTT. It yields the protein CASSYAGQGVERSEKLFF.